This TCR beta chain emerged from a study of blood T cell repertoires in COVID-19. Germline lookup yields CDR1 MNHEY and CDR2 SVGAGI. The CDR3 is 15 amino acids. The J segment lost 7 bases and the V segment lost 2 bases, leaving 9 bases of the junction unmatched. Profiling relied on immunoSEQ multiplex PCR, and the TCRdb table lists in-frame clones only, not all of them. The table shows around 130,000 clones, with 75% to 90% occurring only once. The sequenced sample was peripheral blood. This chain uses TRBV6-5 with TRBJ1-1; the match to TRBD1 covers 8 bases. The sequence derives from a human donor in a cohort sampled during active COVID-19. CDR3: CASSYNRGSQGEAFF. CDR3 DNA sequence: TGTGCCAGCAGTTACAACAGGGGGTCACAAGGTGAAGCTTTCTTT.